The sequence of this T cell receptor (beta chain) was determined in a study of identical twins. Study observations and caveats: Out-of-frame sharing of TCR alpha in monozygotic twins was underestimated by models. Zero-insertion analyses might be partly confounded by invariant T cells like MAIT and iNKT. Out-of-frame alpha sequences common to twins were enriched for low generation probability.

A single record per CDR3 protein comes from TCRdb applying MiXCR to the 5' RACE reads. The table shows under 1 million distinct CDR3 sequences, with approximately 13% occurring only once. This clonotype was seen a few times. Its target is not known. V lost 4 bases, J lost 0 bases, and 3 bases lay in between. This CDR3 contains 12 residues. Germline CDR1 is SQVTM and CDR2 is ANQGSEA. The data were also submitted as part of a second study, on yellow fever vaccine responses in identical twins. This second study notes: Convergence reportedly seemed to mark part of the twins' vaccine T cell response, with personalization marking the rest.

The chain uses TRBV29-1 and TRBJ2-2; D unresolved. Input material: PBMCs. This TCR came from a woman between 18 and 30 years old in good health. Written as DNA, the CDR3 is TGCAGCGTTGCACCGAACACCGGGGAGCTGTTTTTT. Residues: CSVAPNTGELFF.